These 25 T cell receptor beta chains originate from one sample sequenced in a study of T cells in Graves' hyperthyroidism and ophthalmopathy (dated by TCRdb to about 2019). Receptor amplification or capture employed multiplex PCR. The sequencing machine was an Illumina HiSeq 2000. The TCR beta CDR3 regions were amplified from RNA transcripts. For the first round of RT-PCR on the TCR CDR3, the HTBI primer set was used together with the Qiagen OneStep RT-PCR kit. TCRdb trimmed public reads at Q25 via fastp, called clones via MiXCR and kept in-frame beta chains. Rows are unified per CDR3 protein, each entry keeping the most common DNA and genes. A total of about 280,000 distinct CDR3 sequences appear in this sample, approximately 26% of them only once. The ten largest clones capture about 30% of the sample. The sequenced sample was blood. These TCRs come from a man aged 35-49 years with Graves' hyperthyroidism that later progressed to Graves' ophthalmopathy.

Many counts were recorded for this clonotype. V usage is TRBV29-1 and J usage is TRBJ1-5; D is unresolved. Germline V gene sequence: CDR1 SQVTM, CDR2 ANQGSEA. CDR3 size: 14 residues. V was trimmed by 7 bases and J by 4 bases, leaving 17 bases between them. Here the CDR3 reads CSALKAGQNQPQHF. The CDR3 coding sequence is TGCAGCGCCCTCAAGGCAGGTCAAAATCAGCCCCAGCATTTT.

V usage is TRBV6-5 and J usage is TRBJ2-5; maybe TRBD2 (5 bases). Germline V gene data show CDR1 as MNHEY and CDR2 as SVGAGI. The CDR3 runs to 15 residues. Between the trimmed V and J ends, which lost 6 bases and 5 bases, there was a span of 19 bases. CDR3 bases: TGTGCCAGCAGGCAGACGTTGGCGGGTGGCGAGACCCAGTACTTC. It encodes CASRQTLAGGETQYF.

Many counts were recorded for this clonotype. The chain recombines TRBV6-5 with TRBJ1-1, with 9 bases that match TRBD1. Germline loops: CDR1 MNHEY, CDR2 SVGAGI. The CDR3 contains 12 residues. V shed 5 bases, J shed 9 bases, and the junction held 4 bases outside the gene matches. CDR3 loop: CASSTTGGKAFF. In nucleotides, the CDR3 is TGTGCCAGCAGTACTACAGGGGGCAAAGCTTTCTTT.

This clonotype was found many times. The chain recombines TRBV7-9 with TRBJ2-7, with 8 bases that match TRBD1. V shed 6 bases and J 2 bases; nucleotides not matched to a gene: 9. This CDR3 is 15 amino acids long. Per germline, CDR1 SEHNR and CDR2 FQNEAQ (reference sequence). CDR3 nucleotide sequence: TGTGCCAGCAGTTTGGACAGGGAGTACCCCTACGAGCAGTACTTC. This encodes CASSLDREYPYEQYF.

The chain recombines TRBV6-1 with TRBJ2-6; D not certain. CDR1 MNHNS and CDR2 SASEGT come from the germline V gene. The CDR3 has 13 amino acids. V gave up 10 bases and J gave up 2 bases, with 9 bases separating them. The CDR3 nucleotides read TGTGCCACCCAAAAGCCTGGGGCCAACGTCCTGACTTTC. Translation gives CATQKPGANVLTF.

The chain links TRBV19 to TRBJ1-1; D is unresolved. Per germline, CDR1 LNHDA and CDR2 SQIVND (reference sequence). The length of the CDR3 is 14 residues. Trimming cost V 6 bases and J 1 base, with 12 bases left between them. The CDR3 loop is CASSPPVGNTEAFF. In nucleotides, the CDR3 is TGTGCCAGTAGCCCTCCCGTCGGGAACACTGAAGCTTTCTTT.

The chain links TRBV12-3 or TRBV12-4 to TRBJ1-1, with D possibly being TRBD1 (6 bases). This CDR3 has 13 residues. V was cut by 6 bases and J by 5 bases, with 13 bases left in between. The CDR3 sequence: CASSGAGATEAFF. CDR3 nucleotide sequence: TGTGCCAGCAGCGGGGCGGGGGCGACTGAAGCTTTCTTT.

The genes are TRBV20-1 and TRBJ1-2; 8 bases fit TRBD1. The CDR3 has 12 residues. Germline values: CDR1 DFQATT, CDR2 SNEGSKA (reference sequence). With 5 bases clipped from V and 8 bases from J, the junction kept 7 bases outside the gene matches. DNA for the CDR3: TGCAGTGCTTCGACAGGGGTAGGCGGCTACACCTTC. It specifies CSASTGVGGYTF.

In this sample, this clonotype turned up many times. The V and J genes are TRBV20-1 and TRBJ1-6, with 10 bases lining up with TRBD1. The CDR3 covers 17 residues. Per the germline V gene, CDR1 is DFQATT and CDR2 is SNEGSKA (reference sequence). Trimming removed 0 bases from V and 9 bases from J; junction bases left unmatched: 11. The CDR3 protein is CSARDPGQGLASSPLHF. The CDR3 DNA is TGCAGTGCTAGAGATCCGGGACAGGGGTTAGCTTCTTCACCCCTCCACTTT.

The gene calls are TRBV28 and TRBJ1-2; D uncertain. V was trimmed by 5 bases and J by 4 bases, leaving 8 bases between them. CDR1 and CDR2 (germline): MDHEN, SYDVKM. There are 12 residues in the CDR3. The CDR3 DNA sequence: TGTGCCAGCAGTGCCGCAACCTATGGCTACACCTTC. It is translated as CASSAATYGYTF.

This clonotype was seen ten or more times. The chain couples TRBV2 to TRBJ2-5, with a weak D call TRBD2 (5 bases). V was shortened by 7 bases and J by 2 bases, with 20 bases between the two germline ends. The germline gives CDR1 SNHLY, CDR2 FYNNEI. The CDR3 contains 16 residues. The CDR3 nucleotides are TGTGCCAGCAAGCTTCGAGGCGGAGGAGTACAAGAGACCCAGTACTTC. Encoded protein: CASKLRGGGVQETQYF.

In this sample, this clonotype turned up a few times. The J gene is TRBJ1-1, the V gene TRBV6-1; tentative D call: TRBD1 (6 bases). Germline-derived CDR1 and CDR2 are MNHNS and SASEGT. This CDR3 is 14 amino acids long. The V end was cut by 5 bases, the J end by 0 bases, with 10 bases between. CDR3 bases: TGTGCCAGCAGTCCCAGGGGCTTGAACACTGAAGCTTTCTTT. The encoded protein is CASSPRGLNTEAFF.

This clonotype was detected many times. The chain combines TRBV18 with TRBJ2-5; possibly TRBD2 for D (6 bases). The CDR3 covers 14 residues. V lost 2 bases to trimming and J lost 4 bases, with 11 bases between them. The germline gives CDR1 KGHSH, CDR2 LQKENI. The CDR3 sequence is CASSPYGTGETQYF. For the CDR3, the DNA is TGTGCCAGCTCACCATACGGGACTGGAGAGACCCAGTACTTC.

The rearrangement uses TRBV6-5 and TRBJ1-1; D perhaps matches TRBD1 (5 bases). CDR3 size: 14 residues. V gave up 4 bases and J gave up 5 bases, with 14 bases separating them. Germline CDR1 reads MNHEY; CDR2 reads SVGAGI. The CDR3 DNA reads as TGTGCCAGCAGTTCCTGGGACTTGGGAACTGAAGCTTTCTTT. This translates into CASSSWDLGTEAFF.

This clonotype has ten or more counts. J is TRBJ1-1 and V is TRBV5-8; D not resolved. Germline-derived CDR1 and CDR2 are SGHTS and YDEGEE. With 4 bases removed from V and 3 bases from J, the gap between germline ends came to 13 bases. The CDR3 spans 14 residues. Written as DNA, the CDR3 is TGTGCCAGCAGCAACGGACGCCGGGACACTGAAGCTTTCTTT. Protein: CASSNGRRDTEAFF.

This clonotype appeared many times. This sequence joins TRBV28 and TRBJ1-1; 9 nucleotides agree with TRBD1. V lost 7 bases, J lost 3 bases, and 12 bases stayed unmatched. Per the germline V gene, CDR1 is MDHEN and CDR2 is SYDVKM. This CDR3 region has 16 residues. In DNA, the CDR3 is TGTGCCAGCACCCTAGGAGGGACAGGGACTTACACTGAAGCTTTCTTT. It translates to CASTLGGTGTYTEAFF.

This clonotype appeared a few times. This sequence joins TRBV6-2 or TRBV6-3 and TRBJ1-2, with D possibly matching TRBD1 (6 bases). Germline CDR1 reads MNHEY; CDR2 reads SVGEGT. This CDR3 has 14 amino acids. V lost 5 bases and J 8 bases, leaving 18 bases between the germline ends. The CDR3 protein is CASSPSGQSGGYTF. The CDR3 DNA follows: TGTGCCAGCAGTCCAAGCGGACAGTCTGGGGGCTACACCTTC.

This clonotype has a count of ten or more. This chain connects TRBV2 to TRBJ1-2; TRBD1 agrees at 9 bases. The germline V gene encodes CDR1 SNHLY and CDR2 FYNNEI. CDR3 size: 15 residues. V dropped 7 bases and J dropped 7; count of bases not matched to a gene: 13. The CDR3 nucleotides are TGTGCCAGCAATACAGGGGGCGACGAAAAGGCTGGCTACACCTTC. Its protein product is CASNTGGDEKAGYTF. Full variable domain (missing parts from reference TRBV2 and TRBJ1-2): EPEVTQTPSHQVTQMGQEVILRCVPISNHLYFYWYRQILGQKVEFLVSFYNNEISEKSEIFDDQFSVERPDGSNFTLKIRSTKLEDSAMYFCASNTGGDEKAGYTFGSGTRLTVV.

This chain links TRBV6-2 or TRBV6-3 with TRBJ1-2, with D perhaps matching TRBD1 (5 bases). This CDR3 has 13 amino acids. Germline V lookup: CDR1 MNHEY, CDR2 SVGEGT. V dropped 7 bases and J dropped 2 bases, with 11 bases sitting between them. The chain's CDR3 is CASTTTVNYGYTF. The CDR3 nucleotides are TGTGCCAGCACCACGACAGTAAACTATGGCTACACCTTC.

The rearrangement links TRBV24-1 to TRBJ2-7, with D possibly TRBD1 on 5 matching bases. The V gene lost 2 bases and the J gene lost 2 bases, with 9 bases spanning the gap. Germline values: CDR1 KGHDR, CDR2 SFDVKD. The CDR3 spans 14 residues. The CDR3 protein is CATSDSGPPYEQYF. In DNA, the CDR3 is TGTGCCACCAGTGATTCAGGGCCCCCCTACGAGCAGTACTTC.

This clonotype occurred many times. V gene TRBV29-1 combines with J gene TRBJ2-7; D is uncertain. The V and J ends lost 5 bases and 7 bases respectively, with 18 bases between them. This CDR3 is built from 13 residues. Germline V gene sequence: CDR1 SQVTM, CDR2 ANQGSEA. The DNA of the CDR3 is TGCAGCGTTCGAACTAACGTCCTAAGGGAGCAGTACTTC. Translation: CSVRTNVLREQYF.

This clonotype was found many times. The rearrangement uses TRBV5-6 and TRBJ2-7, with 8 bases fitting TRBD1. V lost 3 bases and J lost 3; bases outside the gene matches: 2. The germline gives CDR1 SGHDT, CDR2 YYEEEE. The CDR3 spans 13 residues. The CDR3 sequence: CASSSGTGYEQYF. The CDR3 DNA sequence: TGTGCCAGCAGCTCCGGGACAGGCTACGAGCAGTACTTC.

This clonotype was detected many times. This rearrangement joins TRBV11-1 to TRBJ2-7; TRBD2 matches at 11 bases. Looked up from germline, CDR1 is SGHAT and CDR2 is FQDESV (reference sequence). The CDR3 contains 18 residues. The J segment lost 5 bases and the V segment lost 1 base, leaving 13 bases of the junction unmatched. The DNA of the CDR3 is TGTGCCAGCAGCTTAGTTAGCGGGAGGGCCGAAGGCCCCGACGAGCAGTACTTC. Protein sequence: CASSLVSGRAEGPDEQYF. Filled out from reference TRBV11-1 and TRBJ2-7, the complete variable domain reads EAEVAQSPRYKITEKSQAVAFWCDPISGHATLYWYRQILGQGPELLVQFQDESVVDDSQLPKDRFSAERLKGVDSTLKIQPAELGDSAMYLCASSLVSGRAEGPDEQYFGPGTRLTVT.

This clonotype was detected many times. V and J are TRBV2 and TRBJ1-5; D is uncertain. The CDR3 extends over 15 amino acids. V was cut by 2 bases and J by 3 bases, with 11 bases left in between. The germline V gene encodes CDR1 SNHLY and CDR2 FYNNEI. The DNA for the CDR3 is TGTGCCAGCAGTGAAATTACGAGAAACAATCAGCCCCAGCATTTT. It encodes CASSEITRNNQPQHF.

This clonotype was counted ten times or more. This rearrangement joins TRBV28 to TRBJ1-5; maybe TRBD1 (6 bases). The germline V gene encodes CDR1 MDHEN and CDR2 SYDVKM. This CDR3 comprises 16 residues. Deletions cut 10 bases from V and 0 bases from J, with 19 bases between. The CDR3 nucleotides read TGTGCCACTGTGGACAGCCAAGCTAATAGCAATCAGCCCCAGCATTTT. Its protein is CATVDSQANSNQPQHF. Based on the CDR3 plus reference TRBV28 and TRBJ1-5, the full variable domain is DVKVTQSSRYLVKRTGEKVFLECVQDMDHENMFWYRQDPGLGLRLIYFSYDVKMKEKGDIPEGYSVSREKKERFSLILESASTNQTSMYLCATVDSQANSNQPQHFGDGTRLSIL.